The 9 T cell receptor beta chains in this list originate from one sample, sequenced in a study of CD8 T cells in ankylosing spondylitis. TCRdb itself ran the 5' RACE reads through MiXCR, one entry per CDR3 protein. The data contain about 350,000 distinct CDR3 sequences, 20% of them singletons. The sample comprised blood, either unsorted or a sorted T cell fraction (not recorded which). The receptor source for this set is a male donor with ankylosing spondylitis or in good health (not recorded which).

This clonotype was seen a few times. The rearrangement links TRBV12-3 or TRBV12-4 to TRBJ1-6; TRBD1 might be the D (5 bases). CDR3 length equals 16 residues. The germline V and J ends were trimmed by 6 bases and 8 bases, with 20 bases remaining between them. The CDR3 region has the DNA TGTGCCAGCAGCGAAACAGGTGCGGGAGGTTATTCACCCCTCCACTTT. It encodes CASSETGAGGYSPLHF.

This chain connects TRBV5-6 to TRBJ2-1; possible D gene TRBD2, 7 bases. V lost 0 bases and J lost 5, with 12 bases in between. CDR3 length: 15 amino acids. Germline-derived CDR1 and CDR2 are SGHDT and YYEEEE. In nucleotides, the CDR3 is TGTGCCAGCAGCTTGGGGGAGCGGGACAACAATGAGCAGTTCTTC. Translated: CASSLGERDNNEQFF.

The chain couples TRBV6-5 to TRBJ2-7; D is unresolved. CDR1 is MNHEY and CDR2 is SVGAGI in the germline V gene. Trimming stripped 4 bases from V and 0 bases from J, with 10 bases between. The CDR3 extends over 14 amino acids. In DNA, the CDR3 is TGTGCCAGCAGTTCCCGACGTAACTCCTACGAGCAGTACTTC. Its protein product is CASSSRRNSYEQYF.

This clonotype showed up many times. The chain has TRBV10-2 and TRBJ2-2; D not certain. V was trimmed by 2 bases and J by 0 bases, leaving 7 bases between them. Germline V gene data show CDR1 as WSHSY and CDR2 as SAAADI. The CDR3 consists of 15 residues. In DNA form, the CDR3 reads TGCGCCAGCAGTGAGATGACAACGAACACCGGGGAGCTGTTTTTT. Translation: CASSEMTTNTGELFF.

This clonotype has just a few counts. The gene calls are TRBV21-1 and TRBJ2-2; TRBD2 is the table's D call, not checked against the DNA. TRBV21-1 is assigned pseudogene status. CDR3 length: 16 amino acids. The CDR3 sequence is CASRLKRGSNTGELFF. CDR3 nucleotide sequence: TGTGCCAGCAGACTGAAGCGGGGGAGTAACACCGGGGAGCTGTTTTTT.

This chain joins TRBV9 and TRBJ2-2; TRBD2 is a possible D gene (7 bases). Trimming left V 6 bases short and J 4 bases short, with 19 bases between. Germline assignment: CDR1 SGDLS and CDR2 YYNGEE. CDR3 size: 16 residues. The CDR3 loop reads CASTRGGGDITGELFF. Here the CDR3 DNA reads TGTGCCAGCACCCGTGGGGGGGGCGACATCACCGGGGAGCTGTTTTTT.

This clonotype was found a few times. The V call is TRBV7-9, the J call TRBJ2-2; D possibly corresponds to TRBD2 (6 bases). Germline CDR1 and CDR2: SEHNR and FQNEAQ (reference sequence). This CDR3 comprises 15 residues. The V end lost 2 bases, the J end lost 5 bases, and 12 bases lay between the germline ends. CDR3 coding DNA: TGTGCCAGCAGCTTACCCGGGGGTAGGACCGGGGAGCTGTTTTTT. The encoded protein is CASSLPGGRTGELFF.

The gene calls are TRBV29-1 and TRBJ2-7, with D possibly TRBD2 on 6 matching bases. This CDR3 contains 18 residues. Between the trimmed V and J ends, which lost 0 bases and 2 bases, there was a span of 23 bases. The V gene's germline CDR1 is SQVTM and CDR2 ANQGSEA. This chain's CDR3 is CSVEDVGGGTQETYEQYF. The CDR3 DNA is TGCAGCGTTGAAGATGTGGGCGGAGGGACCCAAGAGACCTACGAGCAGTACTTC.

This clonotype has only a few counts. This rearrangement joins TRBV5-1 to TRBJ2-2; D remains ambiguous. The ends were cut back, 0 bases at V and 6 bases at J, with 12 bases in the middle. CDR3 length: 15 residues. The germline gives CDR1 SGHRS, CDR2 YFSETQ. CDR3 DNA: TGCGCCAGCAGCTTGGATTTCCAACTGCCCGGGGAGCTGTTTTTT. Translated: CASSLDFQLPGELFF.